These T cell receptor beta chains were read from a single sample in a study of T cell repertoires in cytomegalovirus infection. Their antigens are not known. TCRdb reprocessed the reads via MiXCR and lists one record per CDR3 protein. The data show about half a million distinct CDR3 sequences, 42% seen once. The sample in question was cultured PBMCs, obtained from culture after CMV antigen stimulation. These receptors were obtained from a human donor in good health (CMV status not recorded). Some clones in this sample may be carry-over from other donors' samples. Both conserved end residues are part of each CDR3. Each record gives: CDR3 DNA, CDR3 protein, J gene, D gene, V gene, clone size. A D gene is named only where the DNA matches it firmly. The size of a clone is reported for some rows only, either as once, few or many, or as a class for expanded clones.

CDR3 DNA: TGTGCCAGCAGCTTTAGGACTAGCGGGACCTACAATGAGCAGTTCTTC
CDR3 protein: CASSFRTSGTYNEQFF
J gene: TRBJ2-1
D gene: TRBD2
V gene: TRBV7-6
clone size: few

CDR3 DNA: TGTGCCACACAAGGGACAGGCGCTTCAGATACGCAGTATTTT
CDR3 protein: CATQGTGASDTQYF
J gene: TRBJ2-3
D gene: TRBD1
V gene: TRBV5-4
clone size: NA

CDR3 DNA: TGTGCCAGCAATAGCTATACTAGCACAGATACGCAGTATTTT
CDR3 protein: CASNSYTSTDTQYF
J gene: TRBJ2-3
D gene: NA
V gene: TRBV28
clone size: few

CDR3 DNA: TGTGCCAGTAGTATTGACAGCGGACGGATGCAGCCCCAGCATTTT
CDR3 protein: CASSIDSGRMQPQHF
J gene: TRBJ1-5
D gene: NA
V gene: TRBV19
clone size: once

CDR3 DNA: TGCGCCAGCAGCGGGGGACAGGGGGCAGAGACCCAGTACTTC
CDR3 protein: CASSGGQGAETQYF
J gene: TRBJ2-5
D gene: TRBD1
V gene: TRBV5-1
clone size: NA

CDR3 DNA: TGTGCCAGCAGTCGATTCCTGGGGGGAGCTTTCTTT
CDR3 protein: CASSRFLGGAFF
J gene: TRBJ1-1
D gene: NA
V gene: TRBV6-2/TRBV6-3
clone size: NA

CDR3 DNA: TGTGCCAGCAGCCTAGACAGAGATAATTCACCCCTCCACTTT
CDR3 protein: CASSLDRDNSPLHF
J gene: TRBJ1-6
D gene: NA
V gene: TRBV5-4
clone size: NA

CDR3 DNA: TGCAGTGCTAGAGATCGGGGAAATTTGGGCAATCAGCCCCAGCATTTT
CDR3 protein: CSARDRGNLGNQPQHF
J gene: TRBJ1-5
D gene: NA
V gene: TRBV20-1
clone size: NA

CDR3 DNA: TGTGCCAGTAGTACAGGACCAGATACGCAGTATTTT
CDR3 protein: CASSTGPDTQYF
J gene: TRBJ2-3
D gene: NA
V gene: TRBV19
clone size: few

CDR3 DNA: TGTGCCAGCAGCTTGAGGCTCAATTCTTATGAACTGTTTTTT
CDR3 protein: CASSLRLNSYELFF
J gene: TRBJ1-4
D gene: NA
V gene: TRBV5-8
clone size: NA

CDR3 DNA: TGTGCCAGCAGTTTAAGTCTAGCGGAAACAGATACGCAGTATTTT
CDR3 protein: CASSLSLAETDTQYF
J gene: TRBJ2-3
D gene: TRBD2
V gene: TRBV12-3/TRBV12-4
clone size: NA

CDR3 DNA: TGTGCCAGTAGTATAGGGGGATCCCAAAGGTACGAGCAGTTCTTC
CDR3 protein: CASSIGGSQRYEQFF
J gene: TRBJ2-1
D gene: NA
V gene: TRBV19
clone size: NA

CDR3 DNA: TGTGCCAGCAGCCCCCCCCCGGTGGAGACCTCCTACGAGCAGTACTTC
CDR3 protein: CASSPPPVETSYEQYF
J gene: TRBJ2-7
D gene: NA
V gene: TRBV7-9
clone size: NA

CDR3 DNA: TGTGCCAGCAGCTTAGGGGCAGGCACTGAAGCTTTCTTT
CDR3 protein: CASSLGAGTEAFF
J gene: TRBJ1-1
D gene: NA
V gene: TRBV7-2
clone size: many

CDR3 DNA: TGTGCCAGCAGCGTTTGGGGCGTCGCGGATGAGCAGTTCTTC
CDR3 protein: CASSVWGVADEQFF
J gene: TRBJ2-1
D gene: NA
V gene: TRBV7-9
clone size: NA

CDR3 DNA: TGTGCCACCAGTGATTTTACCCGCACCAATGAGCAGTTCTTC
CDR3 protein: CATSDFTRTNEQFF
J gene: TRBJ2-1
D gene: NA
V gene: TRBV24-1
clone size: few

CDR3 DNA: TGTGCCATCACCCCCTCCTGGGACAAGGGCAATGAGCAGTTCTTC
CDR3 protein: CAITPSWDKGNEQFF
J gene: TRBJ2-1
D gene: NA
V gene: TRBV10-3
clone size: many

CDR3 DNA: TGCGCCAGCAGCCAAGGTGCACTTTCCTACAATGAGCAGTTCTTC
CDR3 protein: CASSQGALSYNEQFF
J gene: TRBJ2-1
D gene: NA
V gene: TRBV4-1
clone size: NA

CDR3 DNA: TGCGCCAGCAGCCTCAAGACTAGCGGGGGGGGGGAAACGCAGTATTTT
CDR3 protein: CASSLKTSGGGETQYF
J gene: TRBJ2-3
D gene: TRBD2
V gene: TRBV5-1
clone size: NA

CDR3 DNA: TGTGCCAGCAGCTTAGAGGGCGGGAGGGCGACCCAGTACTTC
CDR3 protein: CASSLEGGRATQYF
J gene: TRBJ2-5
D gene: TRBD2
V gene: TRBV7-2
clone size: NA

CDR3 DNA: TGTGCCAGCAGTTATGTAGGGAACGCGGACACCATATATTTT
CDR3 protein: CASSYVGNADTIYF
J gene: TRBJ1-3
D gene: NA
V gene: TRBV6-1
clone size: NA

CDR3 DNA: TGTGCCAGCAGTTACCGGACCTCCTACGAGCAGTACTTC
CDR3 protein: CASSYRTSYEQYF
J gene: TRBJ2-7
D gene: NA
V gene: TRBV6-2/TRBV6-3
clone size: NA

CDR3 DNA: TGTGCCAGCAGCCAAGACACCTACACGCAGTATTTT
CDR3 protein: CASSQDTYTQYF
J gene: TRBJ2-3
D gene: NA
V gene: TRBV14
clone size: NA

CDR3 DNA: TGTGCCTGGAGTGTCGACAGTAGCAATCAGCCCCAGCATTTT
CDR3 protein: CAWSVDSSNQPQHF
J gene: TRBJ1-5
D gene: NA
V gene: TRBV30
clone size: NA

CDR3 DNA: TGCAGTGCCACCGACAGGAACCAAGAGACCCAGTACTTC
CDR3 protein: CSATDRNQETQYF
J gene: TRBJ2-5
D gene: NA
V gene: TRBV20-1
clone size: NA

CDR3 DNA: TGTGCCAGCAGCTTAGAAGGGACTATCCTTTATAATGAGCAGTTCTTC
CDR3 protein: CASSLEGTILYNEQFF
J gene: TRBJ2-1
D gene: TRBD2
V gene: TRBV7-8
clone size: few

CDR3 DNA: TGTGCCAGCAGTTATTTCTTTAGCGGGAGGGCGTCAGATACGCAGTATTTT
CDR3 protein: CASSYFFSGRASDTQYF
J gene: TRBJ2-3
D gene: TRBD2
V gene: TRBV6-5
clone size: NA

CDR3 DNA: TGTGCCAGCAGCTTAAGACGGGGCCCAGGGAATGAGCAGTTCTTC
CDR3 protein: CASSLRRGPGNEQFF
J gene: TRBJ2-1
D gene: NA
V gene: TRBV7-2
clone size: few

CDR3 DNA: TGTGCCAGCAGCTTATCCCGAAACGAGCAGTACTTC
CDR3 protein: CASSLSRNEQYF
J gene: TRBJ2-7
D gene: NA
V gene: TRBV7-9
clone size: few

CDR3 DNA: TGTGCCAGCAGCATATCCGGGGGGAAAGAGACCCAGTACTTC
CDR3 protein: CASSISGGKETQYF
J gene: TRBJ2-5
D gene: TRBD2
V gene: TRBV11-2
clone size: NA

CDR3 DNA: TGTGCCACCGTTAGCGGGAGTTTCACAGATACGCAGTATTTT
CDR3 protein: CATVSGSFTDTQYF
J gene: TRBJ2-3
D gene: TRBD2
V gene: TRBV11-2
clone size: few

CDR3 DNA: TGTGCCAGCAGCAAGCTGCGCTCCTACAATGAGCAGTTCTTC
CDR3 protein: CASSKLRSYNEQFF
J gene: TRBJ2-1
D gene: NA
V gene: TRBV11-3
clone size: few

CDR3 DNA: TGTGCCAGCAGTGAACCGGTCCGCTACGAGCAGTACTTC
CDR3 protein: CASSEPVRYEQYF
J gene: TRBJ2-7
D gene: NA
V gene: TRBV6-1
clone size: NA

CDR3 DNA: TGTGCCAGCAGCTCTTCATCGGGCGAGTCCCAAGATACGCAGTATTTT
CDR3 protein: CASSSSSGESQDTQYF
J gene: TRBJ2-3
D gene: NA
V gene: TRBV7-9
clone size: NA

CDR3 DNA: TGTGCCAGTAGTCGCATGAGGGGCGGCGCAGATACGCAGTATTTT
CDR3 protein: CASSRMRGGADTQYF
J gene: TRBJ2-3
D gene: NA
V gene: TRBV28
clone size: NA

CDR3 DNA: TGTGCCAGCAGACCCGCAGGGATAAATGAGCAGTTCTTC
CDR3 protein: CASRPAGINEQFF
J gene: TRBJ2-1
D gene: NA
V gene: TRBV6-5
clone size: NA

CDR3 DNA: TGTGCCAGCAGCCGTATAGGGGGTGGGGAGACCCAGTACTTC
CDR3 protein: CASSRIGGGETQYF
J gene: TRBJ2-5
D gene: NA
V gene: TRBV7-2
clone size: NA

CDR3 DNA: TGTGCCAGCGAAGGCGGGACTGAAGCTTTCTTT
CDR3 protein: CASEGGTEAFF
J gene: TRBJ1-1
D gene: NA
V gene: TRBV12-3/TRBV12-4
clone size: NA

CDR3 DNA: TGCAGCGTTGATGCGGAGGGGGGAACAGATACGCAGTATTTT
CDR3 protein: CSVDAEGGTDTQYF
J gene: TRBJ2-3
D gene: NA
V gene: TRBV29-1
clone size: NA

CDR3 DNA: TGCGCCAGCAGCCAAGATCCGCCGGGGGGGCTAGCCTACGAGCAGTACTTC
CDR3 protein: CASSQDPPGGLAYEQYF
J gene: TRBJ2-7
D gene: TRBD2
V gene: TRBV4-1
clone size: NA

CDR3 DNA: TGTGCCAGCAGCCCTGTGGGGGGGGCGTTATCTGGGGAGCTGTTTTTT
CDR3 protein: CASSPVGGALSGELFF
J gene: TRBJ2-2
D gene: NA
V gene: TRBV7-9
clone size: NA

CDR3 DNA: TGCAGTGCTAGTGGGGTACTCACGTCCTACGAGCAGTACTTC
CDR3 protein: CSASGVLTSYEQYF
J gene: TRBJ2-7
D gene: NA
V gene: TRBV20-1
clone size: NA

CDR3 DNA: TGTGCCAGCAGCTTAGCGTTCTTGGTCACCCGGCACTCTGGGGCCAACGTCCTGACTTTC
CDR3 protein: CASSLAFLVTRHSGANVLTF
J gene: TRBJ2-6
D gene: NA
V gene: TRBV7-2
clone size: many

CDR3 DNA: TGTGCCAGCAGTCACTCCTATAATTCACCCCTCCACTTT
CDR3 protein: CASSHSYNSPLHF
J gene: TRBJ1-6
D gene: NA
V gene: TRBV27
clone size: NA

CDR3 DNA: TGTGCCAGCAGCTTAGCAGGGCAGGCAGTTGGCTACACCTTC
CDR3 protein: CASSLAGQAVGYTF
J gene: TRBJ1-2
D gene: NA
V gene: TRBV7-2
clone size: NA

CDR3 DNA: TGTGCCAGCGGGTCAGCAGGGCTCTACAATGAGCAGTTCTTC
CDR3 protein: CASGSAGLYNEQFF
J gene: TRBJ2-1
D gene: NA
V gene: TRBV6-2/TRBV6-3
clone size: NA

CDR3 DNA: TGTGCCAGCAGCTCTTACCTCGGTCCGGACAGTCAGTTCTTC
CDR3 protein: CASSSYLGPDSQFF
J gene: TRBJ2-1
D gene: NA
V gene: TRBV7-6
clone size: few

CDR3 DNA: TGTGCCACCCCGCGGGGGGGCAGGAGTTCACCCCTCCACTTT
CDR3 protein: CATPRGGRSSPLHF
J gene: TRBJ1-6
D gene: NA
V gene: TRBV19
clone size: NA

CDR3 DNA: TGCGCCAGCAGCCATGGGGGAGAGGCAAACACCGGGGAGCTGTTTTTT
CDR3 protein: CASSHGGEANTGELFF
J gene: TRBJ2-2
D gene: NA
V gene: TRBV4-1
clone size: NA

CDR3 DNA: TGTGCCAGCAGCCCGGGGCCTCCCAGGTGGTACAATGAGCAGTTCTTC
CDR3 protein: CASSPGPPRWYNEQFF
J gene: TRBJ2-1
D gene: NA
V gene: TRBV7-3
clone size: few

CDR3 DNA: TGTGCCAGCAGTTTGGGGGGGGGCGTTGGTTCCTACGAGCAGTACTTC
CDR3 protein: CASSLGGGVGSYEQYF
J gene: TRBJ2-7
D gene: NA
V gene: TRBV28
clone size: few

CDR3 DNA: TGTGCCAGCAGCTTAAGGACTAGGACTGAAGCTTTCTTT
CDR3 protein: CASSLRTRTEAFF
J gene: TRBJ1-1
D gene: NA
V gene: TRBV7-2
clone size: NA